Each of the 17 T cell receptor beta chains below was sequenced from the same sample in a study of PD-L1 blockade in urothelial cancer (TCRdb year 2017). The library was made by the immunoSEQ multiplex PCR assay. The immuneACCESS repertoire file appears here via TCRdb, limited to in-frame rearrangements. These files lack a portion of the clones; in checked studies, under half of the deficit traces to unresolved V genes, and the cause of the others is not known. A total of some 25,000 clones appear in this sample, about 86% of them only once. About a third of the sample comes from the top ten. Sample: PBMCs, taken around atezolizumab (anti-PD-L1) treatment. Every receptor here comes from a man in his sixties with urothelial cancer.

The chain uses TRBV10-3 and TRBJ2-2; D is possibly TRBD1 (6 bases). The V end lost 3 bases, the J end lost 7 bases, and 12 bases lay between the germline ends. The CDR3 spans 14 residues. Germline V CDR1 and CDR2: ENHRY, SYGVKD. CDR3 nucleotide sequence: TGTGCCATCAGTGACTATTTGGACAGCGGGGAGCTGTTTTTT. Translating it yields CAISDYLDSGELFF.

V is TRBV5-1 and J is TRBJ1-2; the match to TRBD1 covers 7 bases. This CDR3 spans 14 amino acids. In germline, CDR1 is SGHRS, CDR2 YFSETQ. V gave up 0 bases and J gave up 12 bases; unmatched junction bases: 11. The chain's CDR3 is CASSLAGTEARNTF. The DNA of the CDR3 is TGCGCCAGCAGCTTGGCAGGGACAGAGGCGCGCAACACCTTC.

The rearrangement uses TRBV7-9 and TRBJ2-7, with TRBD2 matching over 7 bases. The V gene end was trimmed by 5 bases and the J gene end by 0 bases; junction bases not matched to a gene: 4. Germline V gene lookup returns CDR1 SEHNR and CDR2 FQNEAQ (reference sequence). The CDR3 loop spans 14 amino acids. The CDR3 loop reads CASSRSGISYEQYF. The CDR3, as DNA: TGTGCCAGCAGCCGAAGCGGGATCTCCTACGAGCAGTACTTC.

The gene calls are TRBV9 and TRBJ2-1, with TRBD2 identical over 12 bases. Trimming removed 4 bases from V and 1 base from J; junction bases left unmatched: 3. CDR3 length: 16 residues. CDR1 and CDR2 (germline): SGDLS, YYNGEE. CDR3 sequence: CASSQTSGGSYNEQFF. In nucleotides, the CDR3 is TGTGCCAGCAGCCAAACTAGCGGGGGGTCCTACAATGAGCAGTTCTTC.

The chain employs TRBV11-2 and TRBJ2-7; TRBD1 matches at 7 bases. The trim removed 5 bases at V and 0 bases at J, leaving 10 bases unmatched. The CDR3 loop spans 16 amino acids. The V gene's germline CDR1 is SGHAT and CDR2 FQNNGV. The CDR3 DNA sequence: TGTGCCAGCAGCCAAATAACCGGGACAGCCTCCTACGAGCAGTACTTC. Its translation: CASSQITGTASYEQYF.

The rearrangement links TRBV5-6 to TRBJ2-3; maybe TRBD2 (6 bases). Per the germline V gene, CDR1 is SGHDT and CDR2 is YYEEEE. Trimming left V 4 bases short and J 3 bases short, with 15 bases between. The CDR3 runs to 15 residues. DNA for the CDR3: TGTGCCAGCAGCGGGGACGGGGGTTTTACAGATACGCAGTATTTT. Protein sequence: CASSGDGGFTDTQYF.

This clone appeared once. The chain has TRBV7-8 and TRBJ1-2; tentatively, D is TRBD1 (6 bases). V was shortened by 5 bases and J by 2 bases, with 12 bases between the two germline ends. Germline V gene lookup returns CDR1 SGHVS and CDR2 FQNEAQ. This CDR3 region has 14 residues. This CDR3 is CASSASTGNYGYTF. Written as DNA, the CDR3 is TGTGCCAGCAGCGCCTCGACAGGAAACTATGGCTACACCTTC. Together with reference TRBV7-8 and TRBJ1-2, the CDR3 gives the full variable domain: GAGVSQSPRYKVAKRGQDVALRCDPISGHVSLFWYQQALGQGPEFLTYFQNEAQLDKSGLPSDRFFAERPEGSVSTLKIQRTQQEDSAVYLCASSASTGNYGYTFGSGTRLTVV.

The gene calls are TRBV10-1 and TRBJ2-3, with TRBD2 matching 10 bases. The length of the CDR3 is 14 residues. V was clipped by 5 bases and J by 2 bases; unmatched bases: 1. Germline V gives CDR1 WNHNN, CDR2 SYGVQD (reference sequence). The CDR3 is CASSLAGVTDTQYF. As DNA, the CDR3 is TGCGCCAGCAGTCTAGCGGGAGTCACAGATACGCAGTATTTT.

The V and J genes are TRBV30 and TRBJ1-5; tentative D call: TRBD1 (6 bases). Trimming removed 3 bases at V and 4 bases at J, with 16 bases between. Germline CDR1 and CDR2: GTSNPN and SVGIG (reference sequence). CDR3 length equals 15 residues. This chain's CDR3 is CAWRPGTMPNQPQHF. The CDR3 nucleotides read TGTGCCTGGAGGCCCGGGACAATGCCAAATCAGCCCCAGCATTTT.

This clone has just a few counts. The CDR3 spells CASTRTGSTNEKLFF. For the CDR3, the DNA is TGTGCCAGCACCCGGACAGGCTCAACTAATGAAAAACTGTTTTTT. This rearrangement joins TRBV2 to TRBJ1-4; 7 bases map to TRBD1. Germline V gene data show CDR1 as SNHLY and CDR2 as FYNNEI. The CDR3 is 15 amino acids. Trimming took 7 bases from V and 0 from J; bases not matched to a gene: 5.

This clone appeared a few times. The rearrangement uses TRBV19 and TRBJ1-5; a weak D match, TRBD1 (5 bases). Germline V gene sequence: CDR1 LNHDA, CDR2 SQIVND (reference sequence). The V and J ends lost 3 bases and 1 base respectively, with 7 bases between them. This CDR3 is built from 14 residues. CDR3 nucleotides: TGTGCCAGTAGTATCGGGGGAAGCAATCAGCCCCAGCATTTT. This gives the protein CASSIGGSNQPQHF.

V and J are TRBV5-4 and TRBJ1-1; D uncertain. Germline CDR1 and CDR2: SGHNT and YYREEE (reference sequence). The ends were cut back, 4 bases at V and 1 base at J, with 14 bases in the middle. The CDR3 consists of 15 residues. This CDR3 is CASSNKQQTNTEAFF. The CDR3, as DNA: TGTGCCAGCAGCAACAAACAGCAGACGAACACTGAAGCTTTCTTT.

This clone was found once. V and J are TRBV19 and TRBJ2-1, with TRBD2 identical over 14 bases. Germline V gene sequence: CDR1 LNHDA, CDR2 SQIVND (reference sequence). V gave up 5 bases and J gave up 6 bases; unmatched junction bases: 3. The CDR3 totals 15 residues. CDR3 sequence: CASSRLAGGLNEQFF. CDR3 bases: TGTGCCAGTAGTCGACTAGCGGGGGGGCTCAATGAGCAGTTCTTC.

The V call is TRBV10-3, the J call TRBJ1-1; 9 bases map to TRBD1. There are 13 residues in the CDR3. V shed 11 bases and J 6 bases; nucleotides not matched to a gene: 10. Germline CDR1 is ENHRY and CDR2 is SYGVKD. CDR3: CAVMGQGRPEAFF. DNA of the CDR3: TGTGCCGTAATGGGACAGGGAAGACCTGAAGCTTTCTTT.

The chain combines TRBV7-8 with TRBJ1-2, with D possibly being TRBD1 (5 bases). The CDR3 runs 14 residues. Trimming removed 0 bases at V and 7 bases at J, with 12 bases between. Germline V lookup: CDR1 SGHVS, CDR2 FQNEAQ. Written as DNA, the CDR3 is TGTGCCAGCAGCTTAGCGGGGCAGGCGTTTGGCTACACCTTC. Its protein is CASSLAGQAFGYTF.

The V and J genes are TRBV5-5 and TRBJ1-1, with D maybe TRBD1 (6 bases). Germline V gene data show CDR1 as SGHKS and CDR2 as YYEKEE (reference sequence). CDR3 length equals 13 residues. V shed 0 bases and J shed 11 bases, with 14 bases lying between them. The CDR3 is CASSLGAGVVAFF. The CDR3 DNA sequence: TGTGCCAGCAGCTTGGGAGCAGGGGTGGTTGCTTTCTTT.

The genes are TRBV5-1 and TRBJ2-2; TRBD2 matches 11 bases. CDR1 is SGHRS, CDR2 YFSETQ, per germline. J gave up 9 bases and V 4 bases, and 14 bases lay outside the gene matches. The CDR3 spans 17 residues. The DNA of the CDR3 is TGCGCCAGCAGCCCGGGACTAGCGGCCCTCGTCGACCGGGAGCTGTTTTTT. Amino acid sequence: CASSPGLAALVDRELFF.